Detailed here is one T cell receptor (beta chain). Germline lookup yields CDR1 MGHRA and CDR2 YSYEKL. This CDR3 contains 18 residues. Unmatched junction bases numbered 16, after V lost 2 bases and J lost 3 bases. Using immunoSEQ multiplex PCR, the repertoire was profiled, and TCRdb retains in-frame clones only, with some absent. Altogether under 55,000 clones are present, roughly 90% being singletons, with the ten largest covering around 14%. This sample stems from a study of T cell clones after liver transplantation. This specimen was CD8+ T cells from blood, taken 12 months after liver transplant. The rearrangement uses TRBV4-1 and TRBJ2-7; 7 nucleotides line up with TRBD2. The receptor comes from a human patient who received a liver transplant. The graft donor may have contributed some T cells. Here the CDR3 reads CASSQSGGTGGLFYEQYF. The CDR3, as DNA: TGCGCCAGCAGCCAAAGTGGTGGGACGGGAGGACTGTTCTACGAGCAGTACTTC.